This T cell receptor beta chain was retrieved from a study of healthy donors' naive CD4 and CD8 T cells. Details on this clonotype: Its target is unknown. One junction end does not reproduce the germline sequence, and a read error may be involved.

TCR libraries were built from about 520 ng of total RNA by linear amplification. TCRdb fed the reads into MiXCR, producing one record per CDR3 protein. The sample shows approximately 200,000 distinct CDR3 sequences, around 80% of them seen only once. Study-level findings and limits: Chains were not paired, since alpha and beta were sequenced in bulk. Positive CDR3 charge linked to CD4+ cells, negative to CD8+ cells.

There are 9 residues in the CDR3. Germline V gene sequence: CDR1 DFQATT, CDR2 SNEGSKA (reference sequence). Naive T cells were sorted: CD4+CD8-CD45RO-CD45RA+ for CD4+, CD8+CD4-CD45RA+CD27bright for CD8+. The TCR sequence derives from a pool of human donors in good health; the sample pools cells from several healthy donors. This rearrangement joins TRBV20-1 to TRBJ1-2; a possible D gene is TRBD1 (6 bases). The sequencing sample was made of naive CD4+ and CD8+ T cells sorted from blood, pooled from several donors. CDR3 sequence: CSARGQVDF. Here the CDR3 DNA reads TGCAGTGCTAGAGGACAGGTCGACTTC.